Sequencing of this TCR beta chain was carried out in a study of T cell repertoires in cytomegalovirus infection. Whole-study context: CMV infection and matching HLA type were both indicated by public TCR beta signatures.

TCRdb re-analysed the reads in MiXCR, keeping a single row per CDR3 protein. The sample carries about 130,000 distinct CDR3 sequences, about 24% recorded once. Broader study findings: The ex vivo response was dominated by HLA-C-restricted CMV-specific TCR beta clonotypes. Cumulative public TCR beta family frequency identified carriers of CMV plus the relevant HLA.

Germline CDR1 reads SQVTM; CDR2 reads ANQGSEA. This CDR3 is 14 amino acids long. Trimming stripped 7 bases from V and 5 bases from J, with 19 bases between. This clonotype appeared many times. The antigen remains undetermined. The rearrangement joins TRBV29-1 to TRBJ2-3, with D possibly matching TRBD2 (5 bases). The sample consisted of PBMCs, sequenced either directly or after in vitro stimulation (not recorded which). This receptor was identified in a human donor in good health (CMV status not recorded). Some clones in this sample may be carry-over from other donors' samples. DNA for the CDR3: TGCAGCGCGGGCCTAGGGAGTTGGGGAGATACGCAGTATTTT. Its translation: CSAGLGSWGDTQYF.